These T cell receptor beta chains were read from a single sample in a study of control samples from healthy donors and cancer patients. Assay: immunoSEQ multiplex PCR; the TCRdb copy retains only in-frame clones and omits some. Here the sample spans some 49,000 clones, 65% to 90% being singletons. The specimen sequenced was PBMCs. The receptor set was obtained from a woman aged 45-59 years with lung cancer. Both conserved end residues are part of each CDR3. Fields, in order: D gene, clone size, J gene, V gene, CDR3 protein, CDR3 DNA. A D gene is named only where the DNA matches it firmly. Size tells how often a clone was seen (once, few, many) or the class of an expanded clone, and some rows leave it out.

-,-,TRBJ1-6,TRBV7-9,CASSLEGFGSPLHF,TGTGCCAGCAGCTTAGAGGGTTTCGGTTCACCCCTCCACTTT
-,-,TRBJ1-2,TRBV5-1,CASKNSTGVFYGYTF,TGCGCCAGCAAAAACTCTACCGGGGTTTTCTATGGCTACACCTTC
-,-,TRBJ1-6,TRBV4-3,CASSQDTASEPSYNSPLHF,TGCGCCAGCAGCCAAGATACGGCAAGTGAACCCTCCTATAATTCACCCCTCCACTTT
TRBD1,-,TRBJ1-1,TRBV19,CASSPGTGRRAFF,TGTGCCAGTAGTCCAGGGACAGGGCGGAGAGCTTTCTTT
-,-,TRBJ2-5,TRBV7-3,CATAPSAQETQYF,TGTGCCACCGCCCCTAGCGCTCAAGAGACCCAGTACTTC
-,-,TRBJ2-3,TRBV7-2,CASSFFPLSTDTQYF,TGTGCCAGCAGCTTCTTCCCTCTTAGCACAGATACGCAGTATTTT
TRBD2,-,TRBJ2-3,TRBV19,CASSIAAGGLGGTDTQYF,TGTGCCAGTAGTATAGCGGCGGGGGGCCTGGGGGGCACAGATACGCAGTATTTT
-,-,TRBJ1-4,TRBV5-4,CASSAPGPGNEKLFF,TGTGCCAGCAGCGCGCCGGGCCCCGGTAATGAAAAACTGTTTTTT
-,-,TRBJ1-6,TRBV6-5,CASSPRLYNSPLHF,TGTGCCAGCAGTCCTCGGCTCTATAATTCACCCCTCCACTTT
-,-,TRBJ1-6,TRBV11-2,CASLRPTGPQSTLHF,TGTGCCAGCTTACGTCCGACAGGCCCCCAGTCAACCCTCCACTTT
TRBD1,-,TRBJ2-2,TRBV4-1,CASSGWDRGGRELFF,TGCGCCAGCAGCGGTTGGGACAGGGGGGGAAGGGAGCTGTTTTTT
-,few,TRBJ1-1,TRBV14,CASSQGNTEAFF,TGTGCCAGCAGCCAAGGGAACACTGAAGCTTTCTTT
TRBD1,once,TRBJ1-1,TRBV29-1,CSALPRDSFWNTEAFF,TGCAGCGCCCTACCCCGGGACAGTTTTTGGAACACTGAAGCTTTCTTT
-,-,TRBJ2-6,TRBV5-1,CASSLVLGLSGANVLTF,TGCGCCAGCAGCTTGGTGCTGGGACTCTCTGGGGCCAACGTCCTGACTTTC
-,-,TRBJ1-1,TRBV12-3/TRBV12-4,CASSLGVNTEAFF,TGTGCCAGCAGCTTAGGGGTGAACACTGAAGCTTTCTTT
-,few,TRBJ2-3,TRBV5-5,CASSPSPRSTQYF,TGTGCCAGCAGCCCCTCCCCCCGGAGTACGCAGTATTTT
-,few,TRBJ2-3,TRBV7-9,CASSLGTSADTQYF,TGTGCCAGCAGCCTTGGGACTTCGGCAGATACGCAGTATTTT
-,-,TRBJ1-3,TRBV9,CASSVGGVSSGNTIYF,TGTGCCAGCAGCGTAGGCGGGGTTAGCTCTGGAAACACCATATATTTT
-,-,TRBJ2-3,TRBV7-3,CASSLTQQLVQYF,TGTGCCAGCAGCTTAACCCAACAGTTGGTGCAGTATTTT
-,-,TRBJ1-5,TRBV7-2,CASSLNHRNQPQHF,TGTGCCAGCAGCTTAAACCACCGCAATCAGCCCCAGCATTTT
-,-,TRBJ1-2,TRBV27,CASSARVGDYGYTF,TGTGCCAGCAGTGCCAGGGTTGGGGACTATGGCTACACCTTC
-,-,TRBJ1-3,TRBV7-9,CASNSGNAGNTIYF,TGTGCCAGCAACTCAGGGAATGCTGGAAACACCATATATTTT
-,-,TRBJ2-3,TRBV24-1,CATSDFAGIDTQYF,TGTGCCACCAGTGATTTTGCGGGGATAGATACGCAGTATTTT
-,-,TRBJ1-2,TRBV3-1/TRBV3-2,CASSQQSLYGYTF,TGTGCCAGCAGCCAACAAAGCTTGTATGGCTACACCTTC
-,-,TRBJ1-1,TRBV20-1,CSASLQAYTEAFF,TGCAGTGCTAGTCTCCAGGCCTACACTGAAGCTTTCTTT
-,-,TRBJ1-5,TRBV5-6,CASSFLGQPQHF,TGTGCCAGCAGCTTCCTAGGGCAGCCCCAGCATTTT
-,-,TRBJ2-7,TRBV5-4,CASSSRESYEQYF,TGTGCCAGCAGCTCCAGGGAGTCCTACGAGCAGTACTTC
-,few,TRBJ2-7,TRBV9,CASSSVGDKSYEQYF,TGTGCCAGCAGCTCTGTAGGGGACAAGTCCTACGAGCAGTACTTC
-,-,TRBJ1-1,TRBV7-2,CASSSTGLNTEAFF,TGTGCCAGCAGCTCCACAGGCCTGAACACTGAAGCTTTCTTT
-,once,TRBJ2-7,TRBV7-9,CASGTRSEEQYF,TGTGCCAGCGGAACCCGATCGGAAGAGCAGTACTTC
TRBD1,few,TRBJ1-5,TRBV30,CAWSDGTGIQPQHF,TGTGCCTGGAGTGACGGGACAGGGATTCAGCCCCAGCATTTT
-,few,TRBJ2-3,TRBV9,CASSVEKMSFMGTDTQYF,TGTGCCAGCAGCGTTGAGAAAATGTCGTTTATGGGGACAGATACGCAGTATTTT
TRBD1,-,TRBJ1-1,TRBV4-3,CASRSDRGTNTEAFF,TGCGCCAGTCGATCGGACAGGGGGACGAACACTGAAGCTTTCTTT
-,-,TRBJ1-2,TRBV29-1,CSVEQINYGYTF,TGCAGCGTTGAACAGATCAACTATGGCTACACCTTC
-,-,TRBJ2-2,TRBV30,CAWSQNTGELFF,TGTGCCTGGAGCCAGAACACCGGGGAGCTGTTTTTT
-,-,TRBJ1-2,TRBV12-3/TRBV12-4,CASSYIQNYGYTF,TGTGCCAGCAGTTATATCCAGAACTATGGCTACACCTTC
TRBD1,once,TRBJ2-2,TRBV9,CASTPEGRGPGGELFF,TGTGCCAGCACCCCAGAGGGAAGGGGGCCTGGCGGGGAGCTGTTTTTT
TRBD1,-,TRBJ1-2,TRBV28,CASSPVSDRANYGYTF,TGTGCCAGCAGTCCAGTCTCGGACAGGGCTAACTATGGCTACACCTTC
TRBD1,-,TRBJ1-5,TRBV19,CASSTDSTGTRYSNQPQHF,TGTGCCAGTAGCACCGATTCGACAGGGACAAGATATAGCAATCAGCCCCAGCATTTT
-,-,TRBJ1-5,TRBV2,CASSEIGAVLWPQHF,TGTGCCAGCAGTGAAATCGGGGCCGTTTTATGGCCCCAGCATTTT
-,-,TRBJ2-7,TRBV10-3,CAISEAPGLYEQYF,TGTGCCATCAGTGAGGCACCAGGTTTATACGAGCAGTACTTC
-,-,TRBJ1-4,TRBV5-6,CASSPTYGGEKLFF,TGTGCCAGCAGCCCCACTTATGGGGGGGAAAAACTGTTTTTT
-,-,TRBJ1-1,TRBV6-4,CASSDSGRQEAFF,TGTGCCAGCAGTGACTCGGGCAGACAGGAAGCTTTCTTT
TRBD1,-,TRBJ1-6,TRBV30,CAWSEDREAPLHF,TGTGCCTGGAGTGAGGACAGGGAAGCACCCCTCCACTTT
-,-,TRBJ1-2,TRBV4-3,CASSQDRHYGYTF,TGCGCCAGCAGCCAAGATAGGCATTATGGCTACACCTTC
TRBD1,-,TRBJ1-3,TRBV10-3,CAIGTGSGGSGNTIYF,TGTGCCATCGGGACAGGCTCAGGGGGCTCTGGAAACACCATATATTTT
TRBD1,few,TRBJ2-7,TRBV11-2,CASSLGQGHEQYF,TGTGCCAGCAGCTTAGGACAGGGTCACGAGCAGTACTTC
-,-,TRBJ1-3,TRBV5-1,CASSLATGGNTIYF,TGCGCCAGCAGCTTGGCGACAGGTGGAAACACCATATATTTT
-,-,TRBJ1-5,TRBV7-3,CASSSDPSQPQHF,TGTGCCAGCAGCTCGGACCCATCTCAGCCCCAGCATTTT
TRBD2,-,TRBJ2-1,TRBV9,CASSVALTSGDNEQFF,TGTGCCAGCAGCGTAGCCCTGACTAGCGGGGACAATGAGCAGTTCTTC
-,-,TRBJ1-1,TRBV6-2/TRBV6-3,CASSFPNTEAFF,TGTGCCAGCAGTTTCCCCAACACTGAAGCTTTCTTT
-,-,TRBJ1-3,TRBV7-7,CASSLGTGNTIYF,TGTGCCAGCAGCTTGGGAACCGGAAACACCATATATTTT
TRBD1,-,TRBJ1-1,TRBV9,CASSPGQGFEAFF,TGTGCCAGCAGCCCCGGACAGGGTTTTGAAGCTTTCTTT
-,-,TRBJ2-3,TRBV5-1,CASSLEADTQYF,TGCGCCAGCAGCTTGGAGGCAGATACGCAGTATTTT